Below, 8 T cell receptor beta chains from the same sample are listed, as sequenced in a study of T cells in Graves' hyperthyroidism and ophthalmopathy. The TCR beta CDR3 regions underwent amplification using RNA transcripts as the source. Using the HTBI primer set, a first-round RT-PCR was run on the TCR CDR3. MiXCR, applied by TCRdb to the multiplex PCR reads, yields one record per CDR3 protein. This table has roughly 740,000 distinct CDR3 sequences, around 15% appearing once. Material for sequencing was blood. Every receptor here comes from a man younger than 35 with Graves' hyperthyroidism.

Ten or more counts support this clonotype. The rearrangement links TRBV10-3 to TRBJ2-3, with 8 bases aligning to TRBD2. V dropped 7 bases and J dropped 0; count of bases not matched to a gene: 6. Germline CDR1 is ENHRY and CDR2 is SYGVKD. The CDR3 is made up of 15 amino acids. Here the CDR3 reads CAIMGLVISTDTQYF. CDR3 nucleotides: TGTGCCATCATGGGACTAGTGATTAGCACAGATACGCAGTATTTT.

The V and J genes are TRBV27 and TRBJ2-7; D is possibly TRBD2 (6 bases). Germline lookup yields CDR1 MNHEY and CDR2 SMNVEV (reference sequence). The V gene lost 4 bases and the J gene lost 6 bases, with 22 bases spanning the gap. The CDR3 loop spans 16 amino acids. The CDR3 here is CASSSTVGGTGTEQYF. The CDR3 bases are TGTGCCAGCAGTTCAACGGTTGGCGGGACGGGGACCGAGCAGTACTTC.

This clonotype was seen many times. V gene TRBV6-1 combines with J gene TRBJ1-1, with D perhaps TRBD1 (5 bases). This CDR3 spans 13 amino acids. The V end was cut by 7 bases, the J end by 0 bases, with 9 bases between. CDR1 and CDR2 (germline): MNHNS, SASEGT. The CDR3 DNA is TGTGCCAGCAAACCGGGACTGAACACTGAAGCTTTCTTT. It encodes CASKPGLNTEAFF.

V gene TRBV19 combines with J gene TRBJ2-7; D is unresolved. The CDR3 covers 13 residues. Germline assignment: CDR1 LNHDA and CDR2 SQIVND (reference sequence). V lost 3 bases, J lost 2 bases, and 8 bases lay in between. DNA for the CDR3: TGTGCCAGTAGTATTGGAATTACCTACGAGCAGTACTTC. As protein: CASSIGITYEQYF.

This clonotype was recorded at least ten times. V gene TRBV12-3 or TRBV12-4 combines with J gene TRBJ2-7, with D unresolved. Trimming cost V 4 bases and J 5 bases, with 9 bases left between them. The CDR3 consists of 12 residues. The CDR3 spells CASSSPDNEQYF. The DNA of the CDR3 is TGTGCCAGCAGTTCGCCTGATAACGAGCAGTACTTC.

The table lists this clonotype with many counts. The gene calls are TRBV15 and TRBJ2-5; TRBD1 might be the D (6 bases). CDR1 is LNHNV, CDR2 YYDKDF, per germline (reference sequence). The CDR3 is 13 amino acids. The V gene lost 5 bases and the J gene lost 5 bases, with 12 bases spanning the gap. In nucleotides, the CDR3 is TGTGCCACCAGCGGAGGACAGAGGGAGACCCAGTACTTC. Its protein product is CATSGGQRETQYF.

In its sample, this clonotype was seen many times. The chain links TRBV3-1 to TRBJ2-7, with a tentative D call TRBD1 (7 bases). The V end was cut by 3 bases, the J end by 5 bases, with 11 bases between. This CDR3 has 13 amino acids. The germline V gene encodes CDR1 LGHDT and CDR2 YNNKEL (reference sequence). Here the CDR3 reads CASSHPRGDEQYF. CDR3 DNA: TGTGCCAGCAGCCATCCCAGGGGGGACGAGCAGTACTTC.

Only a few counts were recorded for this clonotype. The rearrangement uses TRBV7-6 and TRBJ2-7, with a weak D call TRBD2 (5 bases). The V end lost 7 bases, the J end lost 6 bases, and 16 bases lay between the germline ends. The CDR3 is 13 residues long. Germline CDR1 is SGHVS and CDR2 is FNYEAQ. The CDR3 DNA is TGTGCCAGCAATCACGGGAAGGGCTCCGAGCAGTACTTC. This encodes CASNHGKGSEQYF.